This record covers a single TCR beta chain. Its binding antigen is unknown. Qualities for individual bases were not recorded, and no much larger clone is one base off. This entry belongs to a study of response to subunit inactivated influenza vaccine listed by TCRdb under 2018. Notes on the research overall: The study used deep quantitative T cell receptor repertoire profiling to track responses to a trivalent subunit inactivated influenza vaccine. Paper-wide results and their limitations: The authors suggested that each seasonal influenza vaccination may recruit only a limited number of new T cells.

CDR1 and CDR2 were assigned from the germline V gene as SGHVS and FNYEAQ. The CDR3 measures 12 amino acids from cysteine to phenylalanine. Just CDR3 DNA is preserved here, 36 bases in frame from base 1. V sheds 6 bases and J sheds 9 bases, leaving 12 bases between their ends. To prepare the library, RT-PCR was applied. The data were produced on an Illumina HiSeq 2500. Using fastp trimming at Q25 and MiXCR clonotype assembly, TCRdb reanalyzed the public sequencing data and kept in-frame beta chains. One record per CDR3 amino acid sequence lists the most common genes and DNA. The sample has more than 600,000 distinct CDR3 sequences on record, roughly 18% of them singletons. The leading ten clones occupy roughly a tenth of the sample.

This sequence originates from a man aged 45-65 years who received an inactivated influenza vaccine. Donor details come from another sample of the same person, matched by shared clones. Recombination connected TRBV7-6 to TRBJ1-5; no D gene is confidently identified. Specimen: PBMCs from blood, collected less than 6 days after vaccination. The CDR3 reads CASSYGPGPQHF. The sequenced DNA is TGTGCCAGCAGTTACGGGCCAGGGCCCCAGCATTTT.